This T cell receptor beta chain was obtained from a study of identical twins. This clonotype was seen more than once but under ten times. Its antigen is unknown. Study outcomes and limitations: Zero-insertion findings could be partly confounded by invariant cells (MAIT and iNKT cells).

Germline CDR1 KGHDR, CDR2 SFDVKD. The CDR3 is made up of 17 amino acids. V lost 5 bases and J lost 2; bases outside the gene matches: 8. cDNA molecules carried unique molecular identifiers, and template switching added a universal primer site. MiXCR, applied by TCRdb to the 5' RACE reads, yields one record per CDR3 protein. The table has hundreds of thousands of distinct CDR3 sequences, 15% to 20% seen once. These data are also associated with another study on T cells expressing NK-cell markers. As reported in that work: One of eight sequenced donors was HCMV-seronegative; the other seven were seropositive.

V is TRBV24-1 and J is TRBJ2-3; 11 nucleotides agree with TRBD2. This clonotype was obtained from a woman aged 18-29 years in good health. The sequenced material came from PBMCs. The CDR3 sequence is CATSGGTSGGNTDTQYF. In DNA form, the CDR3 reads TGTGCCACCAGTGGCGGGACTAGCGGAGGGAACACAGATACGCAGTATTTT.